The T cell receptor (beta chain) described here comes from a study of spatial heterogeneity in lung cancer. This clonotype showed up just a few times. What it recognizes is unknown. At one boundary the junction diverges from the germline segment, which might be a read error. The V gene's germline CDR1 is PRHDT and CDR2 FYEKMQ (reference sequence). CDR3 length equals 12 residues. Regarding time point: sample taken at primary tumor resection. No cell sorting; template was whole RNA from tumor, lung tissue or PBMC. Points from the study as a whole: Tumor TCRs that were ubiquitous and expanded showed up in blood more at resection than follow-up.

TCRdb passed the 5' RACE reads through MiXCR, listing each CDR3 protein once. The data hold tens of thousands of distinct CDR3 sequences, with more than 10% observed a single time. The genes are TRBV13 and TRBJ2-7; D is perhaps TRBD1 or TRBD2 (5 bases each). The sample in question was PBMCs, obtained at surgery. The origin of this receptor is a male donor with early-stage non-small cell lung cancer. The CDR3 protein is CASSSNLGTAEF. DNA for the CDR3: TGTGCCAGCAGCTCGAATCTCGGGACGGCCGAATTC. Complete variable domain (other parts from reference TRBV13 and TRBJ2-7): AAGVIQSPRHLIKEKRETATLKCYPIPRHDTVYWYQQGPGQDPQFLISFYEKMQSDKGSIPDRFSAQQFSDYHSELNMSSLELGDSALYFCASSSNLGTAEFGPGTRLTVT.